This entry describes one T cell receptor beta chain. Germline assignment: CDR1 SGHVS and CDR2 FQNEAQ. Deletions cut 3 bases from V and 3 bases from J, with 21 bases between. The CDR3 spans 19 residues. Measured with immunoSEQ multiplex PCR; TCRdb has only the in-frame clones, and not every one. The table records around 110,000 clones, around 90% of them present only once. The data were obtained in a study of T cell changes during pregnancy in multiple sclerosis. The clonotype comes from a female donor with multiple sclerosis, enrolled in a pregnancy study. The chain uses TRBV7-8 and TRBJ1-6; a weak D match, TRBD1 (6 bases). This specimen was peripheral blood, taken after pregnancy. As DNA, the CDR3 is TGTGCCAGCAGCTTCTCACAGGGCGCCCGGCAGGGCTATAATTCACCCCTCCACTTT. Protein product: CASSFSQGARQGYNSPLHF.